This is a list of T cell receptor beta chains from one sample in a study of blood T cell repertoires in COVID-19. Some clones are missing from TCRdb's copy, which holds only in-frame ones; the method was immunoSEQ multiplex PCR. Among 150,000 to 200,000 clones listed, roughly 83% were seen once. The material sequenced was PBMCs or T cells enriched from blood (not recorded which). The receptors stem from a woman aged 55-70 years who had recovered from COVID-19. Both conserved end residues are part of each CDR3. A D gene is named only where the DNA matches it firmly. Rows may omit the clone size; those that give it use once, few, many or a size class.

.	TRBJ1-1	TRBV19	.	TGTGCCAGTAGTATAGTTATGAACACTGAAGCTTTCTTT	CASSIVMNTEAFF
.	TRBJ1-5	TRBV28	TRBD1	TGTGCCAGCAGCCGATCGGGACAGGGAAGTCAGCCCCAGCATTTT	CASSRSGQGSQPQHF
.	TRBJ2-3	TRBV4-1	TRBD1	TGCGCCAGCAGCCAAGACTCGACAGGGTGGTATACGCAGTATTTT	CASSQDSTGWYTQYF
few	TRBJ2-2	TRBV19	.	TGTGCCAGTAGTCCCCTAGAGATAAACGGGGAGCTGTTTTTT	CASSPLEINGELFF
.	TRBJ2-7	TRBV4-2	.	TGTGCCAGCAGCCGAGACACTACCTACGAGCAGTACTTC	CASSRDTTYEQYF
few	TRBJ1-5	TRBV6-2/TRBV6-3	.	TGTGCCAGCAGTTCCCCGGACACCTTCAATCAGCCCCAGCATTTT	CASSSPDTFNQPQHF
.	TRBJ2-1	TRBV5-8	TRBD2	TGTGCCAGCAGTCGCGGACTAGCTAATGAGCAGTTCTTC	CASSRGLANEQFF
few	TRBJ2-3	TRBV18	TRBD2	TGTGCCAGCTCACCTTCTATGGGACTAGCGGGGCCCACAGATACGCAGTATTTT	CASSPSMGLAGPTDTQYF
.	TRBJ1-1	TRBV19	.	TGTGCCAGTAGTATAGAGGAGGGGAGAACGGACACTGAAGCTTTCTTT	CASSIEEGRTDTEAFF
.	TRBJ2-1	TRBV18	.	TGTGCCAGCTCACTTTCTCGGTCGGGTGAGCAGTTCTTC	CASSLSRSGEQFF
.	TRBJ2-1	TRBV5-1	.	TGCGCCAGCAGCTTTGGTAGCGGCCTCTCCTACAATGAGCAGTTCTTC	CASSFGSGLSYNEQFF
.	TRBJ2-7	TRBV18	.	TGTGCCAGCTCACCACCCTCCCGGGGGGCGTACTCCGAGCAGTACTTC	CASSPPSRGAYSEQYF
.	TRBJ2-2	TRBV28	TRBD1	TGTGCCAGCAGATCGGGACAGTACACCGGGGAGCTGTTTTTT	CASRSGQYTGELFF
once	TRBJ2-1	TRBV19	TRBD2	TGTGCCAGTAGCACTAGCGGGAGTGATGCCTACAATGAGCAGTTCTTC	CASSTSGSDAYNEQFF
.	TRBJ2-7	TRBV6-4	.	TGTGCCAGCAGTGACTCTGGGGGGGGGACACCTAACCCTCAAGGCTACGAGCAGTACTTC	CASSDSGGGTPNPQGYEQYF
.	TRBJ2-1	TRBV4-1	.	TGCGCCAGCAGCCAAGATCGCCGGGAATCCTACAATGAGCAGTTCTTC	CASSQDRRESYNEQFF
.	TRBJ1-2	TRBV7-2	.	TGTGCCAGCAGCTCCAGGGGTAACTATGGCTACACCTTC	CASSSRGNYGYTF
.	TRBJ2-7	TRBV3-1/TRBV3-2	.	TGTGCCAGCAGCCAACCCGGCGAGCAGTACTTC	CASSQPGEQYF
.	TRBJ1-1	TRBV18	TRBD1	TGTGCCAGCTCACCAGGGACAGGAAACACTGAAGCTTTCTTT	CASSPGTGNTEAFF
.	TRBJ2-3	TRBV29-1	.	TGCAGCGTTGAACAGGCCGGGGTCGGCACAGATACGCAGTATTTT	CSVEQAGVGTDTQYF
.	TRBJ2-1	TRBV7-9	TRBD2	TGTGCCAGCAGTCCACCCGGGACTAGCGTCAGTGAGCAGTTCTTC	CASSPPGTSVSEQFF
once	TRBJ2-7	TRBV10-2	TRBD2	TGCGCCAGCAGTGAGCCGGGACTAGCGGGGGGTTACGAGCAGTACTTC	CASSEPGLAGGYEQYF
.	TRBJ2-3	TRBV11-3	.	TGTGCCAGCAGAGCCCGGGGCACAGATACGCAGTATTTT	CASRARGTDTQYF
few	TRBJ2-3	TRBV7-9	.	TGTGCCAGCAGCTTAACCCCCAGCGGACTGACAGATACGCAGTATTTT	CASSLTPSGLTDTQYF
few	TRBJ2-3	TRBV29-1	TRBD2	TGCAGCGCCCGGAGGGGTAGCGGGGGGGCGGCAGATACGCAGTATTTT	CSARRGSGGAADTQYF
.	TRBJ2-5	TRBV19	.	TGTGCCAGTAGTATTAGCAATTTGGAGACCCAGTACTTC	CASSISNLETQYF
.	TRBJ2-1	TRBV18	TRBD2	TGTGCCAGCTCCTCACTAGCGGGGGTTGGCAAGGAGCAGTTCTTC	CASSSLAGVGKEQFF
few	TRBJ1-6	TRBV2	.	TGTGCCAGCCCGGGACAAGGCGATTCACCCCTCCACTTT	CASPGQGDSPLHF
.	TRBJ1-2	TRBV18	TRBD1	TGTGCCAGCTCACCGACCTTGGCAGGGGGCTACTATGGCTACACCTTC	CASSPTLAGGYYGYTF
.	TRBJ1-2	TRBV15	.	TGTGCCACCAGCAGAGATGGGGGGGCTTACACCTTC	CATSRDGGAYTF
.	TRBJ2-2	TRBV6-1	.	TGTGCCAGCAGTGAAGCGCTCCGAGGCTCCGCGAACACCGGGGAGCTGTTTTTT	CASSEALRGSANTGELFF
few	TRBJ2-2	TRBV5-1	.	TGCGCCAGCAGCTTGTCGTCCGGGGAGCTGTTTTTT	CASSLSSGELFF
.	TRBJ1-2	TRBV18	TRBD1	TGTGCCAGCTCTCCCGAAGGGGGACAGGGGACTGGCTACACCTTC	CASSPEGGQGTGYTF
.	TRBJ1-5	TRBV19	.	TGTGCCACCCAGGGGCTCGGCAATCAGCCCCAGCATTTT	CATQGLGNQPQHF
.	TRBJ1-1	TRBV3-1/TRBV3-2	TRBD1	TGTGCCAGCAGCCCACTCGGACAGGGTGTAACTGAAGCTTTCTTT	CASSPLGQGVTEAFF
.	TRBJ1-1	TRBV6-1	TRBD1	TGTGCCAGCAGTGAAGTTCATGGACAGGGGATGAACACTGAAGCTTTCTTT	CASSEVHGQGMNTEAFF
.	TRBJ1-2	TRBV15	TRBD1	TGTGCCACCAGCATAGACAGGGGTGGCTATGGCTACACCTTC	CATSIDRGGYGYTF
.	TRBJ2-5	TRBV28	TRBD2	TGTGCCAGCAGTTTACAAGCGGGAGTATACCAAGAGACCCAGTACTTC	CASSLQAGVYQETQYF
.	TRBJ2-7	TRBV11-3	TRBD1	TGTGCCAGCAGAACAGGGGGCGCCTACGAGCAGTACTTC	CASRTGGAYEQYF
once	TRBJ1-2	TRBV19	TRBD1	TGTGCCAGTAGTATAGTCCCGGGACAGCATGGCTACACCTTC	CASSIVPGQHGYTF
.	TRBJ2-3	TRBV28	TRBD2	TGTGCCAGCAAATTGGGGGAGGGCCCAGATACGCAGTATTTT	CASKLGEGPDTQYF
.	TRBJ2-1	TRBV9	.	TGTGCCAGCAGCGTAGGCGGGACCCTCAATGAGCAGTTCTTC	CASSVGGTLNEQFF
.	TRBJ2-5	TRBV28	.	TGTGCCAGCAGTTTTTTGTTGCAGGGTCAAGAGACCCAGTACTTC	CASSFLLQGQETQYF
.	TRBJ1-1	TRBV5-1	TRBD1	TGCGCCAGCAGCTTACAGGGGGGCGACACTGAAGCTTTCTTT	CASSLQGGDTEAFF
.	TRBJ2-3	TRBV29-1	TRBD2	TGCAGCATAAGGGGACTAGCGGGAGGGATTTGGGGAGATACGCAGTATTTT	CSIRGLAGGIWGDTQYF
.	TRBJ1-2	TRBV12-3/TRBV12-4	.	TGTGCCAGCAGGAGGGGGGGCTTCTATGGCTACACCTTC	CASRRGGFYGYTF
.	TRBJ2-3	TRBV7-3	.	TGTGCCAGCAGCCCCTCGGGCACAGATACGCAGTATTTT	CASSPSGTDTQYF
.	TRBJ2-1	TRBV11-2	TRBD2	TGTGCCAGCCGTAAACCGGGACTAGCGGTCAATGAGCAGTTCTTC	CASRKPGLAVNEQFF
few	TRBJ1-2	TRBV9	.	TGTGCCAGCAGCCTCGAGGGTAAGGGTGGCTACACCTTC	CASSLEGKGGYTF
.	TRBJ2-3	TRBV5-1	TRBD2	TGCGCCAGCAGCTTGGCGCAAGCGGGGAGCACAGATACGCAGTATTTT	CASSLAQAGSTDTQYF
.	TRBJ1-6	TRBV5-4	.	TGTGCCAGCAGCTCCAGACGGGACTATAATTCACCCCTCCACTTT	CASSSRRDYNSPLHF
once	TRBJ1-1	TRBV28	TRBD1	TGTGCCAGCAGTTCCTCCCGGAGACAGGGGGCAGCATGGACTGAAGCTTTCTTT	CASSSSRRQGAAWTEAFF
.	TRBJ1-5	TRBV25-1	.	TGTGCCAGCAGTGCAGGGCCCTTCGGGCCCCAGCATTTT	CASSAGPFGPQHF
.	TRBJ2-7	TRBV5-5	.	TGTGCCAGCAGCTTGTTCGTACAGGGCTACGAGCAGTACTTC	CASSLFVQGYEQYF
.	TRBJ2-7	TRBV10-3	TRBD1	TGTGCCACCCGGGACAGGGCTTCCGAGCAGTACTTC	CATRDRASEQYF
.	TRBJ2-4	TRBV23-1	.	TGCGCCAGCAGGCTCAGGGTATTAGCCAAAAACATTCAGTACTTC	CASRLRVLAKNIQYF
once	TRBJ2-2	TRBV14	.	TGTGCCAGCAGCCAGGCGACAGTAACCGGGGAGCTGTTTTTT	CASSQATVTGELFF
.	TRBJ1-5	TRBV4-1	.	TGCGCCAGCAGCCGTAGGACCTCGGAGGCAAATCAGCCCCAGCATTTT	CASSRRTSEANQPQHF